These T cell receptor beta chains were read from a single sample in a study of blood T cell repertoires in COVID-19. Sequenced by immunoSEQ multiplex PCR; TCRdb stores in-frame clones only, minus some. The sample includes approximately 310,000 clones, 87% of them seen just once. The sequenced sample was peripheral blood. Receptors originate from a woman in her forties or fifties who had recovered from COVID-19. CDR3s include the opening cysteine and the closing phenylalanine or tryptophan. A D gene is named only where the DNA matches it firmly. A clone size is listed for some rows: how often the clone was seen (once, few, many), or a class if it is expanded.

clone size,D gene,J gene,V gene,CDR3 DNA,CDR3 protein
NA,NA,TRBJ1-4,TRBV28,TGTGCCAGCAGTTCTACAGGAAAAAGAACTAATGAAAAACTGTTTTTT,CASSSTGKRTNEKLFF
NA,NA,TRBJ2-2,TRBV5-5,TGTGCCAGCAGCTTGGCCGAACAGGGCGTCACCGGGGAGCTGTTTTTT,CASSLAEQGVTGELFF
NA,NA,TRBJ2-2,TRBV5-1,TGCGCCAGCAGCTTGACAGGGTCTGCGAACACCGGGGAGCTGTTTTTT,CASSLTGSANTGELFF
NA,TRBD1,TRBJ2-4,TRBV4-3,TGCGCCAGCAGCCAAGATTTGGGACAGGGGTCAAACATTCAGTACTTC,CASSQDLGQGSNIQYF
NA,NA,TRBJ1-2,TRBV28,TGTGCCAGCAGCACAGACGGGCCGGGGAACTATGGCTACACCTTC,CASSTDGPGNYGYTF
NA,TRBD1,TRBJ1-2,TRBV9,TGTGCCAGCAGCCCCGGAACTTCTGGGACAGGTCGGGTAGGCGGCTACACCTTC,CASSPGTSGTGRVGGYTF
NA,TRBD1,TRBJ1-3,TRBV11-2,TGTGCCAGCAGCTTAGATGGCCCAGGGGGTTCTGCCATATATTTT,CASSLDGPGGSAIYF
NA,NA,TRBJ1-6,TRBV5-8,TGTGCCAGCAGCTTCAGGGGTGCTAATTCACCCCTCCACTTT,CASSFRGANSPLHF
few,TRBD1,TRBJ2-7,TRBV15,TGTGCCACGGGTAAGACAGGGTCCTACGAGCAGTACTTC,CATGKTGSYEQYF
NA,TRBD2,TRBJ2-5,TRBV28,TGTGCCAGCAGTCCTTTCACAGGACTAGCGGGAGGAGAGACCCAGTACTTC,CASSPFTGLAGGETQYF
NA,TRBD1,TRBJ2-1,TRBV7-3,TGTGCCAGCAGCCCGGGGACAGGGGCCCCTAGGTACAATGAGCAGTTCTTC,CASSPGTGAPRYNEQFF
NA,TRBD1,TRBJ1-2,TRBV2,TGTGCCAGCAGAGCCGGGACAGGGGCACAACCCTATGGCTACACCTTC,CASRAGTGAQPYGYTF
once,TRBD2,TRBJ2-5,TRBV19,TGTGCCAGTAGTATACTAGCGGGGGAGGAGACCCAGTACTTC,CASSILAGEETQYF
NA,TRBD1,TRBJ1-5,TRBV27,TGTGCCAGCAGACAGGGGGCAAGCAATCAGCCCCAGCATTTT,CASRQGASNQPQHF
NA,TRBD1,TRBJ1-5,TRBV14,TGTGCCAGCAGCCTTACAGGGGTCGGTCAGCCCCAGCATTTT,CASSLTGVGQPQHF
NA,TRBD2,TRBJ2-1,TRBV29-1,TGCAGCGTTGATTCCGTTTCGGCCGCGGGAGGTTCTTACAATGAGCAGTTCTTC,CSVDSVSAAGGSYNEQFF
NA,NA,TRBJ2-7,TRBV6-2/TRBV6-3,TGTGCCAGCAGTTACACAGGGATTTGGCAGTACTTC,CASSYTGIWQYF
NA,NA,TRBJ2-7,TRBV6-5,TGTGCCAGCAGTTCCCCCGGGACTTCCCCAGGCAAGCAGTACTTC,CASSSPGTSPGKQYF
NA,NA,TRBJ2-2,TRBV4-3,TGCGCCAGCAGCCAAGATCTAGGGCTAGCTAACACCGGGGAGCTGTTTTTT,CASSQDLGLANTGELFF
NA,TRBD1,TRBJ1-1,TRBV4-2,TGTGCCAGCAGCCAAGGTTGGACAGGGAGGATGAGCACTGAAGCTTTCTTT,CASSQGWTGRMSTEAFF
NA,TRBD2,TRBJ2-5,TRBV7-2,TGTGCCAGCAGCTTAAACGGGAGGTCGGAGACCCAGTACTTC,CASSLNGRSETQYF
NA,TRBD1,TRBJ1-5,TRBV18,TGTGCCAGCTCACGAACAGGGGGCAGAGGTAGTCAGCCCCAGCATTTT,CASSRTGGRGSQPQHF
NA,NA,TRBJ1-3,TRBV9,TGTGCCAGCAGCGTGGCCCGGACGTACAGGAGCTCTGGAAACACCATATATTTT,CASSVARTYRSSGNTIYF
NA,TRBD1,TRBJ1-2,TRBV19,TGTGCCAGTATTGAGGGTGGGGAGCAGGGGGCATTCGGCTACACCTTC,CASIEGGEQGAFGYTF
once,TRBD1,TRBJ1-4,TRBV11-2,TGTGCCAGCAGCGCCAGGGGACAGTCGGGGGAAAAACTGTTTTTT,CASSARGQSGEKLFF
NA,TRBD2,TRBJ2-2,TRBV7-2,TGTGCCAGCAACCCGGCGGGAGTGAGCACCGGGGAGCTGTTTTTT,CASNPAGVSTGELFF
once,NA,TRBJ1-1,TRBV5-1,TGCGCCAGCAGCTTGGGACAGGCATATTCTGAAGCTTTCTTT,CASSLGQAYSEAFF
NA,TRBD1,TRBJ2-2,TRBV9,TGTGCCAGCAGTGCAGGGACAGGGTGGACCGGGGAGCTGTTTTTT,CASSAGTGWTGELFF
once,NA,TRBJ1-6,TRBV19,TGTGCCAGTAGTACCGGGAACGGGATTCAACCCCTCCACTTT,CASSTGNGIQPLHF
NA,NA,TRBJ1-1,TRBV18,TGTGCCAGCTCACCTGACAGGCGGAACACTGAAGCTTTCTTT,CASSPDRRNTEAFF
NA,TRBD1,TRBJ1-2,TRBV9,TGTGCCAGCAGCCAAACCGGGACAGCCAACTATGGCTACACCTTC,CASSQTGTANYGYTF
NA,NA,TRBJ2-1,TRBV27,TGTGCCAGCAGTTTATCGGGGACTCACTATGAGCAGTTCTTC,CASSLSGTHYEQFF
NA,TRBD1,TRBJ1-6,TRBV3-1/TRBV3-2,TGTGCCAGCAGCCAAATTGCAGGGGGAAACTCACCCCTCCACTTT,CASSQIAGGNSPLHF
NA,NA,TRBJ2-1,TRBV28,TGTGCCAGCAGTTTATTTACCGAAGCCCCTAGGAATGAGCAGTTCTTC,CASSLFTEAPRNEQFF
NA,NA,TRBJ2-5,TRBV18,TGTGCCAGCTCACGACCGGGACATCGTGAAGAGACCCAGTACTTC,CASSRPGHREETQYF
NA,NA,TRBJ2-7,TRBV20-1,TGCAGTGCTAATTTAGCTTACGAGCAGTACTTC,CSANLAYEQYF
few,NA,TRBJ2-7,TRBV11-1,TGTGCCAGCAGCTTATTACAGACCTACGAGCAGTACTTC,CASSLLQTYEQYF
NA,TRBD2,TRBJ2-1,TRBV9,TGTGCCAGCAGCTCCCGACTAGCTACCTACAATGAGCAGTTCTTC,CASSSRLATYNEQFF
NA,NA,TRBJ1-2,TRBV19,TGTGCCAGTAAAGATAGTAGCGGCCGCACATATGGCTACACCTTC,CASKDSSGRTYGYTF
few,TRBD2,TRBJ2-7,TRBV6-5,TGTGCCAGCAGTTACGCTAGCGGGAGTTTCGACGAGCAGTACTTC,CASSYASGSFDEQYF
NA,NA,TRBJ1-5,TRBV7-2,TGTGCCAGCAGCTATGGACAGTATCAGCCCCAGCATTTT,CASSYGQYQPQHF
NA,NA,TRBJ1-1,TRBV6-5,TGTGCCAGCCGAGAACAGCGGCAGGTTACTGAAGCTTTCTTT,CASREQRQVTEAFF
NA,TRBD1,TRBJ1-5,TRBV7-2,TGTGCCAGCAGCTCATGGACAGGGAATCAGCCCCAGCATTTT,CASSSWTGNQPQHF
NA,NA,TRBJ1-5,TRBV30,TGTGCCTGGAGTCCCAGGGGGCCCCAGCATTTT,CAWSPRGPQHF
NA,NA,TRBJ1-1,TRBV9,TGTGCCAGCAGCGTAGAACAGGGCGGGGGTGAAGCTTTCTTT,CASSVEQGGGEAFF
NA,NA,TRBJ2-1,TRBV19,TGTGCCAGTAGTATAGACACAGGGAGACGGGTCGATGAGCAGTTCTTC,CASSIDTGRRVDEQFF
NA,TRBD2,TRBJ2-1,TRBV28,TGTGCCAGCAGTTTCCGACGGGGGGGCTACAATGAGCAGTTCTTC,CASSFRRGGYNEQFF
NA,NA,TRBJ2-5,TRBV19,TGTGCCAGTAGTATACGGCAGGGAGGCGAGACCCAGTACTTC,CASSIRQGGETQYF
NA,NA,TRBJ2-3,TRBV5-1,TGCGCCAGCAGCCCCGGCAACGTGGCGGAAGATACGCAGTATTTT,CASSPGNVAEDTQYF
NA,TRBD2,TRBJ2-1,TRBV28,TGTGCCAGCAGTCCTCAGACTAGCGGGGGGAACTCCTACAATGAGCAGTTCTTC,CASSPQTSGGNSYNEQFF
NA,NA,TRBJ2-7,TRBV28,TGTGCCAGCAGTTCCAGGGTCAGCGAGCAGTACTTC,CASSSRVSEQYF
once,TRBD1,TRBJ2-1,TRBV9,TGTGCCAGCAGCGTCCGGGGACAGGGGGCGTATGAGCAGTTCTTC,CASSVRGQGAYEQFF
NA,NA,TRBJ1-2,TRBV12-3/TRBV12-4,TGTGCCAGCAGAGCTAGTAGTAACTATGGCTACACCTTC,CASRASSNYGYTF
NA,TRBD1,TRBJ1-2,TRBV19,TGTGCCAGTAGTCACTCCCGGGACAGTCGTTTCTATGGCTACACCTTC,CASSHSRDSRFYGYTF